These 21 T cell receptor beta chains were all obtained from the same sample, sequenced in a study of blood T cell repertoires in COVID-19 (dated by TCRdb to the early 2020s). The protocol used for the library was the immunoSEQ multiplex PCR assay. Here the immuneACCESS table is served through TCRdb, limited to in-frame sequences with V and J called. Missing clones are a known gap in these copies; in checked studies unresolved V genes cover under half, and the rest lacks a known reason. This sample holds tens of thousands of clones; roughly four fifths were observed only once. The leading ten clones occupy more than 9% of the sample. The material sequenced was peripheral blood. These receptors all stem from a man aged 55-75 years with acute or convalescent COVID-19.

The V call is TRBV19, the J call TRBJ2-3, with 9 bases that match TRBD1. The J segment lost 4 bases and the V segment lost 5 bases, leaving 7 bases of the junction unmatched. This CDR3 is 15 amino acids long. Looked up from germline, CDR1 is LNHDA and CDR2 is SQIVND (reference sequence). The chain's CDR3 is CASSPDRGFPDTQYF. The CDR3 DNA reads TGTGCCAGTAGTCCGGACAGGGGTTTCCCAGATACGCAGTATTTT.

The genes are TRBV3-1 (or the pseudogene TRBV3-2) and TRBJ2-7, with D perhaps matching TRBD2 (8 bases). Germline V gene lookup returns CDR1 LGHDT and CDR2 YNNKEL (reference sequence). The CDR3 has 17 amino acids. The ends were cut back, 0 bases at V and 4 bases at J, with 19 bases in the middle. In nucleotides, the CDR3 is TGTGCCAGCAGCCAAGATCTTCGGGAGGGGGCCCGTTACGAGCAGTACTTC. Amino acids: CASSQDLREGARYEQYF.

DNA for the CDR3: TGTGCCAGCAAAGCTTCTGGAAACACCATATATTTT. It yields the protein CASKASGNTIYF. The rearrangement joins TRBV11-2 to TRBJ1-3; D not resolved. Between the trimmed V and J ends, which lost 7 bases and 1 base, there was a span of 5 bases. In germline, CDR1 is SGHAT, CDR2 FQNNGV. The CDR3 runs to 12 residues.

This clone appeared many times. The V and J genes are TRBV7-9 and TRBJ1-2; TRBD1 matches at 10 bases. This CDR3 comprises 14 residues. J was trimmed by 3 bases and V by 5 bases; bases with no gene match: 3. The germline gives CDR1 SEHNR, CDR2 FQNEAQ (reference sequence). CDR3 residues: CASSRGTGDYGYTF. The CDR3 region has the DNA TGTGCCAGCAGCCGTGGGACAGGGGACTATGGCTACACCTTC.

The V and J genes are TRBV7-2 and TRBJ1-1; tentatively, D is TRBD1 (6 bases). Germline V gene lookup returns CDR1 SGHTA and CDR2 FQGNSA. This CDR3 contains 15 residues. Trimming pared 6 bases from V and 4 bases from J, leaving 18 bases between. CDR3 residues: CASSPQTGLATEAFF. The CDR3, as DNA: TGTGCCAGCAGTCCTCAAACAGGGTTAGCCACTGAAGCTTTCTTT.

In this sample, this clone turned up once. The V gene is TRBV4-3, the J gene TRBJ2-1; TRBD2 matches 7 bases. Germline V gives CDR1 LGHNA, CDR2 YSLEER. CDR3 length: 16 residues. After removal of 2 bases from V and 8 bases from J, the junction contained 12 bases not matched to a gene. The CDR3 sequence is CASSQILSGINHEQFF. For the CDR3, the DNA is TGCGCCAGCAGCCAAATACTGAGCGGGATTAACCATGAGCAGTTCTTC.

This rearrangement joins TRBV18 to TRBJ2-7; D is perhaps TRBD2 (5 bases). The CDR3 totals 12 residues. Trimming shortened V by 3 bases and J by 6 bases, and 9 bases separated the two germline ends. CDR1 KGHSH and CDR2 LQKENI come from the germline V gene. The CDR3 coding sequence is TGTGCCAGCTCACCTGGAGGAGGCGAGCAGTACTTC. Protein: CASSPGGGEQYF.

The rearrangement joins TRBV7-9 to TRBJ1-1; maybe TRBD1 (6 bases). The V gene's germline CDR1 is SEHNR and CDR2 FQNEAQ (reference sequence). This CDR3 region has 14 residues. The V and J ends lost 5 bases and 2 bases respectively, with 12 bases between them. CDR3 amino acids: CASSLTGFNTEAFF. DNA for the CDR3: TGTGCCAGCAGCCTTACAGGGTTCAACACTGAAGCTTTCTTT.

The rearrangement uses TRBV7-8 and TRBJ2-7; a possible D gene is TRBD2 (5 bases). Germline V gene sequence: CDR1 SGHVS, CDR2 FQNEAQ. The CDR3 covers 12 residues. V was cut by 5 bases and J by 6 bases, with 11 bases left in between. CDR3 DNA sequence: TGTGCCAGCAGCCAGACTAATACCGAGCAGTACTTC. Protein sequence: CASSQTNTEQYF.

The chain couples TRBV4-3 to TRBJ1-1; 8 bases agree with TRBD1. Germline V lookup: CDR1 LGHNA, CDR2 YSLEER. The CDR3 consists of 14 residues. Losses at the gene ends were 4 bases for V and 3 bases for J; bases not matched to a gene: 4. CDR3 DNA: TGCGCCAGCAGCCTACAGGGGGGCCACACTGAAGCTTTCTTT. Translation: CASSLQGGHTEAFF.

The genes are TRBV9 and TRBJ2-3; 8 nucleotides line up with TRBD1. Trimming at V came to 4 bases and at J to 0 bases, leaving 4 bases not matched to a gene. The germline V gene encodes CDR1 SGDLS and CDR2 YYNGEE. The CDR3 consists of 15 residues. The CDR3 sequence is CASSPRQGSTDTQYF. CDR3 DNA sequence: TGTGCCAGCAGCCCGAGACAGGGGAGCACAGATACGCAGTATTTT.

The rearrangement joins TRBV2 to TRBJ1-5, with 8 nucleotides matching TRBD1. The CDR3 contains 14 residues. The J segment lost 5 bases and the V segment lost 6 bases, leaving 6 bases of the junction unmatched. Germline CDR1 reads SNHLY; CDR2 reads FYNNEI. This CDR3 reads CASSTQGGDQPQHF. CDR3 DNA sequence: TGTGCCAGCAGCACACAGGGGGGGGATCAGCCCCAGCATTTT.

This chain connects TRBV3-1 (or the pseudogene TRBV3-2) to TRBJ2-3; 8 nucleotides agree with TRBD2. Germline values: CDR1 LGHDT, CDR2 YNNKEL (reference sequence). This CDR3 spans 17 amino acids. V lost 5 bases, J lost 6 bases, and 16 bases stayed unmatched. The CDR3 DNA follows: TGTGCCAGCAGCTTCAAGGTGGGACGGGGGGGCGAGGATACGCAGTATTTT. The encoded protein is CASSFKVGRGGEDTQYF.

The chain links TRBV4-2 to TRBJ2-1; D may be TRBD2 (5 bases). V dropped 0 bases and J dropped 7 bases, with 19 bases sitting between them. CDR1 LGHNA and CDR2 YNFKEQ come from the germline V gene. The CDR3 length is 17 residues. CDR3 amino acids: CASSQDVLRTDGNEQFF. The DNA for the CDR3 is TGTGCCAGCAGCCAAGATGTCCTACGGACTGACGGAAATGAGCAGTTCTTC.

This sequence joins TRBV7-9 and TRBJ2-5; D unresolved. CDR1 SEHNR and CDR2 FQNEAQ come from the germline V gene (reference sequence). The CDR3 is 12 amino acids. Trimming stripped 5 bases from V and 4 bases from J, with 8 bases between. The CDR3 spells CASSSQRETQYF. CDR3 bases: TGTGCCAGCAGCAGCCAGCGAGAGACCCAGTACTTC. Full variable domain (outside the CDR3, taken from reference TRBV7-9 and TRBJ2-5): DTGVSQNPRHKITKRGQNVTFRCDPISEHNRLYWYRQTLGQGPEFLTYFQNEAQLEKSRLLSDRFSAERPKGSFSTLEIQRTEQGDSAMYLCASSSQRETQYFGPGTRLLVL.

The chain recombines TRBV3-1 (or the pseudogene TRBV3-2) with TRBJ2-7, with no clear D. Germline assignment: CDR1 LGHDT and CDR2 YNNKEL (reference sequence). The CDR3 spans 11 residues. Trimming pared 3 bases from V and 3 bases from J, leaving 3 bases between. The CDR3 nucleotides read TGTGCCAGCAGCCAGTACTACGAGCAGTACTTC. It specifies CASSQYYEQYF.

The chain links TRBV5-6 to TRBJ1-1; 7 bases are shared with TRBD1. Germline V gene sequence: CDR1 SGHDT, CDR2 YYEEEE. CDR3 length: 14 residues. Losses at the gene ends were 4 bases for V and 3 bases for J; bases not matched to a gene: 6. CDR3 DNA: TGTGCCAGCAGCAAAGACAGGGCAGACACTGAAGCTTTCTTT. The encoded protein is CASSKDRADTEAFF.

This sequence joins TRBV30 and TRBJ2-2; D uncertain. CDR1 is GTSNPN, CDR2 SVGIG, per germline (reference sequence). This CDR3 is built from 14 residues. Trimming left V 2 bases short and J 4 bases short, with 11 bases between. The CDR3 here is CAWSPRVRTGELFF. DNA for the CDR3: TGTGCCTGGAGTCCTAGAGTGCGCACCGGGGAGCTGTTTTTT.

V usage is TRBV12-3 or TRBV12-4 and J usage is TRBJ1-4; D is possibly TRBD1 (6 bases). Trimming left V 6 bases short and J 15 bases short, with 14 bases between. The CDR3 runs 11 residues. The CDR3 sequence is CASRAGTRLFF. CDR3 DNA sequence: TGTGCCAGCAGGGCCGGGACAAGATTGTTTTTT.

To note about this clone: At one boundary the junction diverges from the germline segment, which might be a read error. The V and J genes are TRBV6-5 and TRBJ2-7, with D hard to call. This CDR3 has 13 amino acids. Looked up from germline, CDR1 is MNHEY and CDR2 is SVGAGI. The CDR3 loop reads CASSYSGSPRPIF. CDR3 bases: TGTGCCAGCAGTTACTCCGGTTCCCCCCGTCCGATCTTC.

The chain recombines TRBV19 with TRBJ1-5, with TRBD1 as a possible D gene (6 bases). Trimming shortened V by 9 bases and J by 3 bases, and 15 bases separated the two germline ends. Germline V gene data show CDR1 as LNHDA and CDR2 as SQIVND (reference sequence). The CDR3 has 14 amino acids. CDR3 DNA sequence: TGTGCCAGCACAGGGAGGGGAAACAATCAGCCCCAGCATTTT. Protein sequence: CASTGRGNNQPQHF.